The 22 T cell receptor beta chains given below trace back to one sample, sequenced in a study of blood T cells in healthy people across ages. Primed by a sample-barcoded 5' primer and a J-beta primer mix, a second PCR proceeded for 7 to 11 cycles. TCRdb recomputed calls from the 5' RACE reads with MiXCR, one row per CDR3 protein. The data show roughly 800,000 distinct CDR3 sequences, over 45% seen once. The sequenced material came from blood. The receptor set was obtained from a man aged 30-40 years in good health.

The genes are TRBV5-1 and TRBJ2-5, with 10 bases fitting TRBD2. The trim removed 0 bases at V and 11 bases at J, leaving 10 bases unmatched. Germline V gene sequence: CDR1 SGHRS, CDR2 YFSETQ. The CDR3 sequence is 15 residues long. CDR3 DNA: TGCGCCAGCAGCTTGGGGACTAGCGGAAACAATGAGCAGTACTTC. It is translated as CASSLGTSGNNEQYF.

This clonotype turned up a few times. The V gene is TRBV5-1, the J gene TRBJ2-4; TRBD1 is a possible D gene (5 bases). Trimming left V 0 bases short and J 8 bases short, with 12 bases between. Germline loops: CDR1 SGHRS, CDR2 YFSETQ. The CDR3 is 14 residues long. This CDR3 is CASSLEGFLDIQYF. CDR3 bases: TGCGCCAGCAGCTTGGAGGGGTTCCTTGACATTCAGTACTTC.

This clonotype has a handful of counts. The genes are TRBV20-1 and TRBJ2-1; 7 nucleotides agree with TRBD2. Per the germline V gene, CDR1 is DFQATT and CDR2 is SNEGSKA (reference sequence). Germline trimming cut 3 bases from V and 7 bases from J; bases unmatched to any gene: 9. CDR3 size: 14 residues. The CDR3 loop reads CSARGGDYRNEQFF. CDR3 nucleotides: TGCAGTGCTAGGGGCGGGGACTACAGGAATGAGCAGTTCTTC.

This chain uses TRBV6-2 or TRBV6-3 with TRBJ2-2; possibly TRBD2 for D (6 bases). Germline V gene lookup returns CDR1 MNHEY and CDR2 SVGEGT. With 7 bases removed from V and 0 bases from J, the gap between germline ends came to 9 bases. The CDR3 extends over 14 amino acids. As DNA, the CDR3 is TGTGCCAGCATGTGGGACTCGAACACCGGGGAGCTGTTTTTT. The encoded protein is CASMWDSNTGELFF.

This chain connects TRBV27 to TRBJ2-3; 7 bases line up with TRBD1. J gave up 2 bases and V 4 bases, and 6 bases lay outside the gene matches. In germline, CDR1 is MNHEY, CDR2 SMNVEV (reference sequence). The CDR3 totals 15 residues. Written as DNA, the CDR3 is TGTGCCAGCAGTTCTCCGACAGGGTTCACAGATACGCAGTATTTT. This encodes CASSSPTGFTDTQYF.

This clonotype was counted between two and nine times. The gene calls are TRBV6-1 and TRBJ1-2; D is uncertain. V was shortened by 2 bases and J by 1 base, with 5 bases between the two germline ends. This CDR3 region has 13 residues. CDR1 is MNHNS and CDR2 is SASEGT in the germline V gene. CDR3 loop: CASSELGNYGYTF. The CDR3 bases are TGTGCCAGCAGTGAACTTGGTAACTATGGCTACACCTTC.

The V and J genes are TRBV18 and TRBJ2-1; either TRBD1 or TRBD2 may fit D (6 bases each). Germline-derived CDR1 and CDR2 are KGHSH and LQKENI. The germline V and J ends were trimmed by 3 bases and 7 bases, with 16 bases remaining between them. This CDR3 is 15 amino acids long. The CDR3 DNA is TGTGCCAGCTCACCCTTCGGGACGGGGGCGAATGAGCAGTTCTTC. This translates into CASSPFGTGANEQFF.

On this clonotype itself: At one end the junction does not follow the germline gene, possibly because of a read error. The chain couples TRBV7-2 to TRBJ1-1, with 10 nucleotides matching TRBD1. The germline V gene has CDR1 SGHTA and CDR2 FQGNSA. This CDR3 comprises 15 residues. The CDR3 here is CASSYDRGLGTEAFF. For the CDR3, the DNA is TGTGCCAGCAGCTACGACAGGGGGCTTGGCACTGAGGCTTTCTTT.

The rearrangement links TRBV28 to TRBJ2-4, with D tentatively TRBD2 (6 bases). The V and J ends lost 8 bases and 3 bases respectively, with 14 bases between them. The germline V gene has CDR1 MDHEN and CDR2 SYDVKM. This CDR3 has 14 residues. CDR3 sequence (DNA): TGTGCCAGCGAGCCGGGAGTGGGCAAAAACATTCAGTACTTC. It encodes CASEPGVGKNIQYF. Full variable domain (missing parts from reference TRBV28 and TRBJ2-4): DVKVTQSSRYLVKRTGEKVFLECVQDMDHENMFWYRQDPGLGLRLIYFSYDVKMKEKGDIPEGYSVSREKKERFSLILESASTNQTSMYLCASEPGVGKNIQYFGAGTRLSVL.

The rearrangement joins TRBV5-5 to TRBJ2-5; 9 bases map to TRBD1. This CDR3 has 15 amino acids. The V gene's germline CDR1 is SGHKS and CDR2 YYEKEE (reference sequence). V gave up 0 bases and J gave up 5 bases; unmatched junction bases: 5. Here the CDR3 reads CASSLEGQGWETQYF. Here the CDR3 DNA reads TGTGCCAGCAGCTTGGAGGGACAGGGCTGGGAGACCCAGTACTTC.

V usage is TRBV7-9 and J usage is TRBJ2-1; D might be TRBD1 (5 bases). Trimming cost V 1 base and J 15 bases, with 19 bases left between them. The germline gives CDR1 SEHNR, CDR2 FQNEAQ (reference sequence). The CDR3 spans 14 residues. CDR3 loop: CASSLEGQGSILFF. The CDR3 region has the DNA TGTGCCAGCAGCTTAGAAGGTCAGGGAAGTATCCTGTTCTTC.

This clonotype appeared a few times. The chain has TRBV20-1 and TRBJ2-7; D is tentatively TRBD1 or TRBD2 (5 bases each). CDR3 length: 14 residues. V was clipped by 5 bases and J by 3 bases, with 17 bases between them. In germline, CDR1 is DFQATT, CDR2 SNEGSKA (reference sequence). CDR3 loop: CSASYGTSIYEQYF. DNA of the CDR3: TGCAGTGCTTCGTACGGGACGTCCATCTACGAGCAGTACTTC.

The rearrangement links TRBV11-2 to TRBJ2-5, with no clear D. The CDR3 runs to 14 residues. Germline V gene data show CDR1 as SGHAT and CDR2 as FQNNGV. Trimming left V 2 bases short and J 1 base short, with 8 bases between. Here the CDR3 DNA reads TGTGCCAGCAGCTTACCGGCCTCCCAAGAGACCCAGTACTTC. Its translation is CASSLPASQETQYF.

The chain links TRBV4-2 to TRBJ2-4; possible D gene TRBD1, 5 bases. The end of the DNA is better explained by TRBJ2-7, so the J call may be wrong. This CDR3 is 15 amino acids long. Germline V gene lookup returns CDR1 LGHNA and CDR2 YNFKEQ. CDR3 nucleotide sequence: TGTGCCAGCAGCCCTCAGAGGCAGGGTTCCTACGAGCAGTACTTC. Translated, it gives CASSPQRQGSYEQYF.

In this sample, this clonotype turned up a few times. The V call is TRBV9, the J call TRBJ2-3, with D possibly called TRBD1 or TRBD2 (5 bases each). This CDR3 has 13 residues. Trimming pared 3 bases from V and 5 bases from J, leaving 10 bases between. Germline values: CDR1 SGDLS, CDR2 YYNGEE. This CDR3 reads CASSGGAGDTQYF. In DNA form, the CDR3 reads TGTGCCAGCAGCGGAGGGGCGGGAGATACGCAGTATTTT.

The V gene is TRBV9, the J gene TRBJ2-1; 8 bases align to TRBD1. Per the germline V gene, CDR1 is SGDLS and CDR2 is YYNGEE. The J segment lost 2 bases and the V segment lost 6 bases, leaving 4 bases of the junction unmatched. The CDR3 has 14 residues. CDR3 residues: CASTNRGAYNEQFF. DNA of the CDR3: TGTGCCAGCACCAACAGGGGGGCCTACAATGAGCAGTTCTTC.

The V gene is TRBV20-1, the J gene TRBJ1-2; D remains unclear. From germline, CDR1 is DFQATT and CDR2 SNEGSKA (reference sequence). The CDR3 runs to 13 residues. Trimming left V 6 bases short and J 2 bases short, with 13 bases between. CDR3 protein: CSAASGGNYGYTF. The CDR3 DNA follows: TGCAGTGCGGCTTCGGGAGGCAACTATGGCTACACCTTC.

This chain uses TRBV5-1 with TRBJ2-7; 9 bases align to TRBD1. This CDR3 has 14 amino acids. Germline loops: CDR1 SGHRS, CDR2 YFSETQ. The ends lost 4 bases at V and 5 bases at J; junction bases unmatched: 7. The CDR3 DNA follows: TGCGCCAGCAGCCCGGGACAGGGTTACAACGAGCAGTACTTC. It codes for CASSPGQGYNEQYF.

V usage is TRBV15 and J usage is TRBJ2-7, with D possibly TRBD2 on 6 matching bases. Looked up from germline, CDR1 is LNHNV and CDR2 is YYDKDF (reference sequence). This CDR3 region has 16 residues. Trimming shortened V by 0 bases and J by 2 bases, and 14 bases separated the two germline ends. The CDR3 DNA reads as TGTGCCACCAGCAGAGATTTGGGGACTGCCGCCTACGAGCAGTACTTC. Translated: CATSRDLGTAAYEQYF. The full variable domain, completed using reference TRBV15 and TRBJ2-7, is DAMVIQNPRYQVTQFGKPVTLSCSQTLNHNVMYWYQQKSSQAPKLLFHYYDKDFNNEADTPDNFQSRRPNTSFCFLDIRSPGLGDTAMYLCATSRDLGTAAYEQYFGPGTRLTVT.

This clonotype was seen many times. The V gene is TRBV2, the J gene TRBJ2-7; tentatively, D is TRBD1 or TRBD2 (5 bases each). Trimming removed 9 bases at V and 4 bases at J, with 10 bases between. CDR3 length: 11 residues. The germline CDR1 and CDR2 sequences are SNHLY and FYNNEI. CDR3: CASSGRYEQYF. The CDR3 DNA is TGTGCCAGTTCAGGGAGATACGAGCAGTACTTC.

This chain uses TRBV6-1 with TRBJ1-5; 7 nucleotides match TRBD1. The CDR3 loop spans 14 amino acids. The germline CDR1 and CDR2 sequences are MNHNS and SASEGT. J was trimmed by 5 bases and V by 8 bases; bases with no gene match: 9. For the CDR3, the DNA is TGTGCCAGCCTCGGGACAGTGTTCGATCAGCCCCAGCATTTT. Protein sequence: CASLGTVFDQPQHF.

This clonotype was counted a few times. This CDR3 reads CASSGQGAPSREQYF. The CDR3 nucleotides read TGTGCCAGCAGTGGACAGGGCGCGCCTTCGCGCGAGCAGTACTTC. V usage is TRBV6-1 and J usage is TRBJ2-7; TRBD1 matches 7 bases. Germline values: CDR1 MNHNS, CDR2 SASEGT. V gave up 4 bases and J gave up 6 bases; unmatched junction bases: 12. The CDR3 spans 15 residues.